The 11 T cell receptor beta chains below were found in one sample sequenced in a study of T-cell memory formation after mild COVID-19. A single record per CDR3 protein comes from TCRdb applying MiXCR to the 5' RACE reads. The table lists 400,000 to 500,000 distinct CDR3 sequences, over 15% of them singletons. Sequenced: PBMCs or a T cell subset sorted from them (not recorded which). Receptors originate from a man in his late teens or twenties who had mild COVID-19 (a few samples of this study predate the infection). Cell type and time point are not known.

The chain carries TRBV4-2 and TRBJ2-1; D possibly matches TRBD1 or TRBD2 (5 bases each). Trimming took off 7 bases at V and 4 bases at J, with 20 bases between the two ends. This CDR3 comprises 16 residues. Germline CDR1 and CDR2: LGHNA and YNFKEQ. The CDR3 DNA sequence: TGTGCCAGCACCCCAAGAGAGGACTGGGGGTACAATGAGCAGTTCTTC. It is translated as CASTPREDWGYNEQFF.

The table lists this clonotype with many counts. The chain links TRBV9 to TRBJ2-5, with 12 bases lining up with TRBD2. CDR3 size: 16 residues. The germline V gene has CDR1 SGDLS and CDR2 YYNGEE. J lost 0 bases, V lost 4 bases, and 4 bases had no gene match. CDR3 region: CASSLRLAGDQETQYF. CDR3 DNA sequence: TGTGCCAGCAGCCTCCGACTAGCGGGGGACCAAGAGACCCAGTACTTC. The full variable domain, rest sourced from reference TRBV9 and TRBJ2-5, is DSGVTQTPKHLITATGQRVTLRCSPRSGDLSVYWYQQSLDQGLQFLIQYYNGEERAKGNILERFSAQQFPDLHSELNLSSLELGDSALYFCASSLRLAGDQETQYFGPGTRLLVL.

This clonotype was seen a few times. The chain uses TRBV6-5 and TRBJ1-6, with no clear D. Germline V CDR1 and CDR2: MNHEY, SVGAGI. The V gene lost 5 bases and the J gene lost 8 bases, with 7 bases spanning the gap. This CDR3 contains 12 residues. This CDR3 reads CASSSPYSPLHF. The CDR3 bases are TGTGCCAGCAGTAGCCCTTATTCACCCCTCCACTTT.

The chain employs TRBV12-3 or TRBV12-4 and TRBJ1-2; 7 nucleotides align to TRBD1. V dropped 6 bases and J dropped 13; count of bases not matched to a gene: 8. This CDR3 has 11 amino acids. The CDR3 coding sequence is TGTGCCAGCAGGCCAATGACAGGGCCCACCTTC. Translating it yields CASRPMTGPTF.

This rearrangement joins TRBV7-8 to TRBJ2-1, with D possibly matching TRBD2 (5 bases). Germline V gives CDR1 SGHVS, CDR2 FQNEAQ. The CDR3 is 13 amino acids. The ends were cut back, 4 bases at V and 2 bases at J, with 6 bases in the middle. The CDR3 coding sequence is TGTGCCAGCAGCTGGAGGACCTACAATGAGCAGTTCTTC. Residues: CASSWRTYNEQFF.

This sequence joins TRBV20-1 and TRBJ1-1, with no clear D. This CDR3 has 16 residues. Germline values: CDR1 DFQATT, CDR2 SNEGSKA (reference sequence). V dropped 0 bases and J dropped 2 bases, with 16 bases sitting between them. The CDR3 sequence is CSARDGVGLPNTEAFF. As DNA, the CDR3 is TGCAGTGCTAGAGATGGCGTTGGGCTACCAAACACTGAAGCTTTCTTT.

In this sample, this clonotype turned up a few times. The gene calls are TRBV3-1 and TRBJ1-1; tentative D call: TRBD1 (5 bases). V lost 3 bases to trimming and J lost 1 base, with 6 bases between them. Looked up from germline, CDR1 is LGHDT and CDR2 is YNNKEL (reference sequence). This CDR3 comprises 13 residues. The CDR3 sequence is CASSQTANTEAFF. In DNA, the CDR3 is TGTGCCAGCAGCCAGACAGCGAACACTGAAGCTTTCTTT.

CDR3 loop: CASSFWGVGAEAFF. CDR3 coding DNA: TGTGCCAGCAGTTTTTGGGGGGTGGGCGCTGAAGCTTTCTTT. The chain couples TRBV12-3 or TRBV12-4 to TRBJ1-1, with a weak D call TRBD1 (5 bases). There are 14 residues in the CDR3. V lost 3 bases and J lost 6, with 14 bases in between.

This chain joins TRBV12-3 or TRBV12-4 and TRBJ1-2; D call uncertain. The CDR3 is 13 amino acids. Trimming stripped 1 base from V and 4 bases from J, with 7 bases between. The CDR3 loop is CASSLEWSYGYTF. DNA for the CDR3: TGTGCCAGCAGTTTAGAGTGGAGCTATGGCTACACCTTC.

This clonotype was seen only a few times. The V and J genes are TRBV4-3 and TRBJ1-5, with D uncertain. The CDR3 sequence is 14 residues long. The germline V gene has CDR1 LGHNA and CDR2 YSLEER. Trimming pared 4 bases from V and 6 bases from J, leaving 13 bases between. CDR3 in DNA: TGCGCCAGCAGCCTCCGAGTGGGAGGTCAGCCCCAGCATTTT. The encoded protein is CASSLRVGGQPQHF.

This sequence joins TRBV11-3 and TRBJ2-3, with D perhaps TRBD1 (5 bases). The CDR3 runs to 13 residues. The germline CDR1 and CDR2 sequences are SGHNT and YENEEA. V lost 5 bases, J lost 4 bases, and 10 bases lay in between. This CDR3 reads CASSTGPSDTQYF. The DNA for the CDR3 is TGTGCCAGCAGCACAGGCCCGTCAGATACGCAGTATTTT.